Shown below are 15 T cell receptor beta chains from a single sample sequenced in a study of blood T cell repertoires in COVID-19. Sequenced by immunoSEQ multiplex PCR; TCRdb stores in-frame clones only, minus some. This sample has about 250,000 clones, with around 80% found just once. Sequenced sample: peripheral blood. All receptors derive from a man in his forties with acute or convalescent COVID-19.

The CDR3 DNA is TGTGCCAGTAGTATAGATTCTCCGAGAGGCTACACCTTC. It specifies CASSIDSPRGYTF. The V call is TRBV19, the J call TRBJ1-2; no reliable D call. Trimming cost V 0 bases and J 8 bases, with 10 bases left between them. CDR3 length equals 13 residues. CDR1 is LNHDA and CDR2 is SQIVND in the germline V gene (reference sequence). The complete variable domain, with remaining parts taken from reference TRBV19 and TRBJ1-2, reads DGGITQSPKYLFRKEGQNVTLSCEQNLNHDAMYWYRQDPGQGLRLIYYSQIVNDFQKGDIAEGYSVSREKKESFPLTVTSAQKNPTAFYLCASSIDSPRGYTFGSGTRLTVV.

This chain links TRBV7-9 with TRBJ2-2; D is ambiguous. The CDR3 contains 14 residues. Per the germline V gene, CDR1 is SEHNR and CDR2 is FQNEAQ (reference sequence). V gave up 7 bases and J gave up 2 bases, with 11 bases separating them. CDR3 loop: CASNRLPNTGELFF. CDR3 in DNA: TGTGCCAGCAATCGACTGCCAAACACCGGGGAGCTGTTTTTT.

The chain uses TRBV28 and TRBJ1-1, with TRBD1 matching 10 bases. Germline loops: CDR1 MDHEN, CDR2 SYDVKM. This CDR3 spans 14 amino acids. V gave up 6 bases and J gave up 1 base; unmatched junction bases: 2. CDR3 coding DNA: TGTGCCAGCAGGGGACAGGGGCCGAACACTGAAGCTTTCTTT. It codes for CASRGQGPNTEAFF.

The chain couples TRBV19 to TRBJ2-5; 11 positions match TRBD2. The CDR3 consists of 14 residues. V shed 5 bases, J shed 4 bases, and the junction held 3 bases outside the gene matches. Germline CDR1 and CDR2: LNHDA and SQIVND (reference sequence). The CDR3 here is CASSAGTSGETQYF. The CDR3 DNA is TGTGCCAGTAGTGCGGGGACTAGCGGAGAGACCCAGTACTTC. Full variable domain (outside the CDR3, taken from reference TRBV19 and TRBJ2-5): DGGITQSPKYLFRKEGQNVTLSCEQNLNHDAMYWYRQDPGQGLRLIYYSQIVNDFQKGDIAEGYSVSREKKESFPLTVTSAQKNPTAFYLCASSAGTSGETQYFGPGTRLLVL.

The chain carries TRBV3-1 (or the pseudogene TRBV3-2) and TRBJ1-1; D unclear. V was trimmed by 2 bases and J by 1 base, leaving 8 bases between them. The CDR3 is made up of 14 amino acids. CDR1 LGHDT and CDR2 YNNKEL come from the germline V gene (reference sequence). In nucleotides, the CDR3 is TGTGCCAGCAGCCAACCCACAGAGAACACTGAAGCTTTCTTT. Its protein is CASSQPTENTEAFF.

The chain recombines TRBV6-6 with TRBJ2-7; 12 bases align to TRBD2. This CDR3 is built from 15 residues. Looked up from germline, CDR1 is MNHNY and CDR2 is SVGAGI (reference sequence). V was pared by 4 bases and J by 0 bases, with 1 base of the junction left unmatched. The DNA for the CDR3 is TGTGCCAGCAGTTGGACTAGCGGGAACTCCTACGAGCAGTACTTC. Amino acids: CASSWTSGNSYEQYF.

The chain uses TRBV7-9 and TRBJ2-2, with TRBD1 matching over 7 bases. This CDR3 has 15 residues. Losses at the gene ends were 3 bases for V and 7 bases for J; bases not matched to a gene: 8. Germline CDR1 and CDR2: SEHNR and FQNEAQ (reference sequence). CDR3: CASSFSTGVGGELFF. The CDR3 DNA is TGTGCCAGCAGCTTTTCAACAGGGGTTGGCGGGGAGCTGTTTTTT.

V is TRBV12-3 or TRBV12-4 and J is TRBJ1-5; no clear D. The germline V and J ends were trimmed by 3 bases and 6 bases, with 6 bases remaining between them. The CDR3 extends over 12 amino acids. The CDR3 bases are TGTGCCAGCAGTTTTGGCGGTCAGCCCCAGCATTTT. Translating gives CASSFGGQPQHF.

The chain carries TRBV5-1 and TRBJ1-1, with 7 positions matching TRBD1. Germline assignment: CDR1 SGHRS and CDR2 YFSETQ. V shed 2 bases and J 3 bases; nucleotides not matched to a gene: 4. The CDR3 spans 14 residues. CDR3 protein: CASSLIGTDTEAFF. CDR3 DNA sequence: TGCGCCAGCAGCTTAATTGGGACAGACACTGAAGCTTTCTTT.

The V and J genes are TRBV5-1 and TRBJ1-4; D unresolved. This CDR3 contains 13 residues. In germline, CDR1 is SGHRS, CDR2 YFSETQ. Trimming stripped 1 base from V and 8 bases from J, with 9 bases between. For the CDR3, the DNA is TGCGCCAGCAGCTTGTACGCGGAAGAAAAACTGTTTTTT. Its translation: CASSLYAEEKLFF.

The rearrangement links TRBV4-3 to TRBJ1-2; D gene unclear. Trimming pared 3 bases from V and 7 bases from J, leaving 27 bases between. Per germline, CDR1 LGHNA and CDR2 YSLEER. CDR3 length: 18 residues. This CDR3 is CASSHRLRPRSPVSGYTF. The CDR3 DNA is TGCGCCAGCAGCCATAGGCTGAGACCCAGGTCGCCGGTGAGTGGCTACACCTTC.

In its sample, this clone was seen a few times. The rearrangement joins TRBV3-1 (or the pseudogene TRBV3-2) to TRBJ1-1; D uncertain. The germline V and J ends were trimmed by 0 bases and 1 base, with 6 bases remaining between them. This CDR3 contains 14 residues. The V gene's germline CDR1 is LGHDT and CDR2 YNNKEL (reference sequence). CDR3 in DNA: TGTGCCAGCAGCCAAGAGGGCCAGAACACTGAAGCTTTCTTT. Amino acid sequence: CASSQEGQNTEAFF.

CDR3 DNA: TGTGCCAGCAGCCCAGGACAGCATGAAGCTTTCTTT. As protein: CASSPGQHEAFF. The chain joins TRBV3-1 (or the pseudogene TRBV3-2) to TRBJ1-1; TRBD1 might be the D (6 bases). Germline CDR1 and CDR2: LGHDT and YNNKEL (reference sequence). The CDR3 runs 12 residues. The V end lost 4 bases, the J end lost 7 bases, and 10 bases lay between the germline ends.

The gene calls are TRBV2 and TRBJ2-5; no definite D call. The CDR3 totals 15 residues. Germline assignment: CDR1 SNHLY and CDR2 FYNNEI. Between the trimmed V and J ends, which lost 6 bases and 5 bases, there was a span of 19 bases. CDR3 protein: CASSLNRSPGETQYF. CDR3 bases: TGTGCCAGCAGCCTTAACCGAAGCCCCGGGGAGACCCAGTACTTC. The variable domain in full, with the rest retrieved from reference TRBV2 and TRBJ2-5, is EPEVTQTPSHQVTQMGQEVILRCVPISNHLYFYWYRQILGQKVEFLVSFYNNEISEKSEIFDDQFSVERPDGSNFTLKIRSTKLEDSAMYFCASSLNRSPGETQYFGPGTRLLVL.

The gene calls are TRBV10-3 and TRBJ1-1; TRBD1 aligns across 7 bases. V shed 7 bases, J shed 5 bases, and the junction held 10 bases outside the gene matches. Germline loops: CDR1 ENHRY, CDR2 SYGVKD. The CDR3 has 14 amino acids. This CDR3 is CAITQDRVGTEAFF. CDR3 DNA sequence: TGTGCCATCACCCAAGACAGGGTAGGGACTGAAGCTTTCTTT.